Listed below are T cell receptor beta chains from one sample, sequenced in a study of technical replicates of blood from a few donors. Assay: immunoSEQ multiplex PCR; the TCRdb copy retains only in-frame clones and omits some. The sample records 70,000 to 90,000 clones, over 85% being singletons. Specimen: T cells isolated from PBMCs. These receptors all come from a human donor in good health. The CDR3 runs from the conserved cysteine through the conserved F or W. The order of the fields is J gene, CDR3 length, D gene, V gene, CDR3 protein. D genes are given only for firm matches.

TRBJ2-5	15	.	TRBV2	CASMGGKGNGETQYF
TRBJ2-7	15	.	TRBV5-4	CASSLDPWSSYEQYF
TRBJ2-5	14	.	TRBV7-3	CASSTAVNPETQYF
TRBJ1-1	14	.	TRBV29-1	CSVVRGGRNTEAFF
TRBJ1-2	15	TRBD1	TRBV19	CASSMDRSFNYGYTF
TRBJ2-7	19	TRBD1	TRBV30	CACSPGQGLSPTFLREQYF
TRBJ2-3	11	.	TRBV20-1	CSATSTDTQYF
TRBJ2-3	16	TRBD2	TRBV18	CASSPSPSGLTDTQYF
TRBJ2-1	14	.	TRBV27	CASSFGGFNNEQFF
TRBJ2-7	13	.	TRBV6-6	CASSSLGGGKVYF
TRBJ1-2	15	TRBD1	TRBV19	CASRAKWTGSYGYTF
TRBJ2-1	15	.	TRBV18	CASSPRIRREAEQFF
TRBJ2-5	15	.	TRBV4-1	CASSPGLWERETQYF
TRBJ1-4	17	TRBD1	TRBV27	CASSLAGGHATNEKLFF
TRBJ2-7	13	.	TRBV5-1	CASSAGQTYEQYF
TRBJ1-1	16	TRBD1	TRBV5-6	CASSWDPGQLNTEAFF
TRBJ2-1	11	TRBD2	TRBV10-1	CASSSGGARFF
TRBJ1-1	17	.	TRBV2	CASRPRGLGSDNTEAFF
TRBJ1-2	13	.	TRBV2	CASSWTANYGYTF
TRBJ2-7	13	TRBD1	TRBV5-1	CASSSTTGYEQYF
TRBJ1-1	13	TRBD1	TRBV5-1	CASGYGHGQGNFF
TRBJ2-3	18	TRBD2	TRBV13	CASSLAPGRRGDTDTQYF
TRBJ2-1	17	TRBD2	TRBV14	CASSHLGLAGGRGEQFF
TRBJ2-4	10	.	TRBV6-5	CASGENIQYF
TRBJ1-6	13	TRBD1	TRBV13	CASSRDRDSPLHF
TRBJ1-5	12	.	TRBV6-1	CASSHTVQPQHF
TRBJ2-1	15	TRBD2	TRBV27	CAVRKREGLYNEQFF
TRBJ2-7	17	TRBD2	TRBV11-2	CASSLLTSGGPTYEQYF
TRBJ1-1	14	TRBD1	TRBV19	CASGTGGTNTEAFF
TRBJ1-2	10	.	TRBV30	CAWRRGGYTF
TRBJ2-5	14	.	TRBV25-1	CASSDLVSEETQYF
TRBJ2-1	17	TRBD2	TRBV7-9	CASSLLLGGRAGGEQFF
TRBJ2-7	14	.	TRBV5-1	CASSHPSITYEQYF
TRBJ1-4	14	.	TRBV27	CASSFGQSNEKLFF